The rows below give T cell receptor beta chains drawn from one sample of a study of blood T cell repertoires in COVID-19. Repertoires were generated with immunoSEQ multiplex PCR, while TCRdb's copy carries only in-frame clones and drops some. The sample includes roughly 250,000 clones, 75% to 95% of them seen just once. The sequenced material came from PBMCs or T cells enriched from blood (not recorded which). These TCRs come from a woman under 30 who had recovered from COVID-19. Each CDR3 is given with its conserved first and last residue. Fields, in order: J gene, D gene, clone size, V gene, CDR3 DNA, CDR3 protein. A D gene is named only where the DNA matches it firmly. Rows give clone size only sometimes, using once, few, many, or a class for an expanded clone.

j_gene: TRBJ1-2; d_gene: NA; abundance: NA; v_gene: TRBV18; CDR3nt: TGTGCCAGCTCGCTGTTACAGGGTGAAAAGTATGGCTACACCTTC; CDR3aa: CASSLLQGEKYGYTF
j_gene: TRBJ1-1; d_gene: NA; abundance: NA; v_gene: TRBV10-3; CDR3nt: TGTGCCACCGCACAGAGGACCGGAGGGTACACTGAAGCTTTCTTT; CDR3aa: CATAQRTGGYTEAFF
j_gene: TRBJ2-7; d_gene: NA; abundance: NA; v_gene: TRBV12-3/TRBV12-4; CDR3nt: TGTGCCAGCAGCCACACCCGCTACGAGCAGTACTTC; CDR3aa: CASSHTRYEQYF
j_gene: TRBJ1-1; d_gene: TRBD1; abundance: NA; v_gene: TRBV2; CDR3nt: TGTGCCAGCAGTAGACAGGGGGCGAGTTCAGGCACTGAAGCTTTCTTT; CDR3aa: CASSRQGASSGTEAFF
j_gene: TRBJ2-1; d_gene: NA; abundance: NA; v_gene: TRBV5-1; CDR3nt: TGCGCCAGCAGCCCTAAGGGACTTTTTGGTGAGCAGTTCTTC; CDR3aa: CASSPKGLFGEQFF
j_gene: TRBJ1-1; d_gene: TRBD1; abundance: NA; v_gene: TRBV5-4; CDR3nt: TGTGCCAGCAGCATAGACAGGGGGAACACTGAAGCTTTCTTT; CDR3aa: CASSIDRGNTEAFF
j_gene: TRBJ1-2; d_gene: NA; abundance: NA; v_gene: TRBV28; CDR3nt: TGTGCCAGCAGCCAGATAGCCGTATACTATGGCTACACCTTC; CDR3aa: CASSQIAVYYGYTF
j_gene: TRBJ2-7; d_gene: TRBD2; abundance: once; v_gene: TRBV19; CDR3nt: TGTGCCAGTAGGTGGGCCCGGACTAGCGGGAGCTACGAGCAGTACTTC; CDR3aa: CASRWARTSGSYEQYF
j_gene: TRBJ1-6; d_gene: NA; abundance: NA; v_gene: TRBV5-1; CDR3nt: TGCGCCAGCAGCCCGCTCGGGGCCTATAATTCACCCCTCCACTTT; CDR3aa: CASSPLGAYNSPLHF
j_gene: TRBJ1-5; d_gene: TRBD1; abundance: NA; v_gene: TRBV28; CDR3nt: TGTGCCAGCAGTTTATTCCCGACAGGGGACGGCAGTAAGCCCCAGCATTTT; CDR3aa: CASSLFPTGDGSKPQHF
j_gene: TRBJ1-1; d_gene: TRBD1; abundance: NA; v_gene: TRBV27; CDR3nt: TGTGCCAGCAGTTTTGCAGGGGGCACTGAAGCTTTCTTT; CDR3aa: CASSFAGGTEAFF
j_gene: TRBJ2-7; d_gene: TRBD1; abundance: NA; v_gene: TRBV11-3; CDR3nt: TGTGCCAGCAGCGTAGGCGGGACAGGGTCTAATGCGGGCGAGCAGTACTTC; CDR3aa: CASSVGGTGSNAGEQYF
j_gene: TRBJ2-1; d_gene: NA; abundance: NA; v_gene: TRBV11-2; CDR3nt: TGTGCCAGCAGCTACGACGGGAAAACGGTCAATGAGCAGTTCTTC; CDR3aa: CASSYDGKTVNEQFF
j_gene: TRBJ2-3; d_gene: NA; abundance: NA; v_gene: TRBV6-5; CDR3nt: TGTGCCAGCAGTTACTCCATAGCTGGTACAGATACGCAGTATTTT; CDR3aa: CASSYSIAGTDTQYF
j_gene: TRBJ1-5; d_gene: TRBD1; abundance: NA; v_gene: TRBV10-3; CDR3nt: TGTGCCATCAGTGAGTCGAGGTCCCCACAGGGGGGTAATCAGCCCCAGCATTTT; CDR3aa: CAISESRSPQGGNQPQHF
j_gene: TRBJ2-3; d_gene: TRBD2; abundance: NA; v_gene: TRBV20-1; CDR3nt: TGCAGTGCTAGTATGACTAGCGGATTCACAGATACGCAGTATTTT; CDR3aa: CSASMTSGFTDTQYF
j_gene: TRBJ2-1; d_gene: TRBD1; abundance: NA; v_gene: TRBV10-3; CDR3nt: TGTGCCATCAGTGGGGACGACAGGGTCTACAATGAGCAGTTCTTC; CDR3aa: CAISGDDRVYNEQFF
j_gene: TRBJ1-3; d_gene: TRBD1; abundance: NA; v_gene: TRBV5-1; CDR3nt: TGCGCCAGCAGCCCCCAGGGACAGGGAGCCTCTGGAAACACCATATATTTT; CDR3aa: CASSPQGQGASGNTIYF
j_gene: TRBJ2-3; d_gene: TRBD2; abundance: NA; v_gene: TRBV14; CDR3nt: TGTGCCAGCAGCCAACCGACCGGACTAGCTTGGGCAGATACGCAGTATTTT; CDR3aa: CASSQPTGLAWADTQYF
j_gene: TRBJ2-1; d_gene: NA; abundance: few; v_gene: TRBV29-1; CDR3nt: TGCAGCGTTGAAGAGGATAGCAACAATGAGCAGTTCTTC; CDR3aa: CSVEEDSNNEQFF
j_gene: TRBJ1-1; d_gene: NA; abundance: NA; v_gene: TRBV5-1; CDR3nt: TGCGCCAGCAGCCTAACTGGACAGAACACTGAAGCTTTCTTT; CDR3aa: CASSLTGQNTEAFF
j_gene: TRBJ1-3; d_gene: TRBD1; abundance: NA; v_gene: TRBV19; CDR3nt: TGTGCCAGTAAGGGGGGACAGGGACCTGGAAACACCATATATTTT; CDR3aa: CASKGGQGPGNTIYF
j_gene: TRBJ2-1; d_gene: TRBD2; abundance: NA; v_gene: TRBV7-8; CDR3nt: TGTGCCAGCAGCTTACTCTCGGGGGGACGGTACAATGAGCAGTTCTTC; CDR3aa: CASSLLSGGRYNEQFF
j_gene: TRBJ1-5; d_gene: NA; abundance: NA; v_gene: TRBV6-6; CDR3nt: TGTGCCAGCAGTTACGGCAGCGCCAACCAGCCCCAGCATTTT; CDR3aa: CASSYGSANQPQHF
j_gene: TRBJ2-5; d_gene: NA; abundance: NA; v_gene: TRBV2; CDR3nt: TGTGCCAGCAGGCCTAACTTTAAGGAGACCCAGTACTTC; CDR3aa: CASRPNFKETQYF
j_gene: TRBJ2-7; d_gene: NA; abundance: NA; v_gene: TRBV15; CDR3nt: TGTGCCACCAGCAGAGCAGGGCAGGGTTACGAGCAGTACTTC; CDR3aa: CATSRAGQGYEQYF
j_gene: TRBJ1-5; d_gene: NA; abundance: NA; v_gene: TRBV3-1/TRBV3-2; CDR3nt: TGTGCCAGCAGCCCGCAGGGTAGGGGCCAGCCCCAGCATTTT; CDR3aa: CASSPQGRGQPQHF
j_gene: TRBJ2-1; d_gene: NA; abundance: few; v_gene: TRBV6-2/TRBV6-3; CDR3nt: TGTGCCAGCAGTAGTCAGCGGGCCTCCTACAATGAGCAGTTCTTC; CDR3aa: CASSSQRASYNEQFF
j_gene: TRBJ1-1; d_gene: TRBD1; abundance: NA; v_gene: TRBV5-1; CDR3nt: TGCGCCAGCAGCCTGGAGGACAGGGAGGGAGCTTTCTTT; CDR3aa: CASSLEDREGAFF
j_gene: TRBJ1-1; d_gene: NA; abundance: NA; v_gene: TRBV6-2/TRBV6-3; CDR3nt: TGTGCCAGCAGTTACGAGTCTGCGAGCACTGAAGCTTTCTTT; CDR3aa: CASSYESASTEAFF
j_gene: TRBJ1-2; d_gene: NA; abundance: NA; v_gene: TRBV6-4; CDR3nt: TGTGCCAGCAGCTTTACAGGTGGTGGCGGCTACACCTTC; CDR3aa: CASSFTGGGGYTF
j_gene: TRBJ1-2; d_gene: TRBD1; abundance: NA; v_gene: TRBV6-4; CDR3nt: TGTGCCAGCCGTCCCTTTAAGGGACAGGGTAACTATGGCTACACCTTC; CDR3aa: CASRPFKGQGNYGYTF
j_gene: TRBJ1-1; d_gene: NA; abundance: many; v_gene: TRBV9; CDR3nt: TGTGCCAGCAGCGATGGCGGGTTTAACACTGAAGCTTTCTTT; CDR3aa: CASSDGGFNTEAFF
j_gene: TRBJ1-5; d_gene: NA; abundance: NA; v_gene: TRBV27; CDR3nt: TGTGCCAGCAGTTTATCCAGGAATCAGCCCCAGCATTTT; CDR3aa: CASSLSRNQPQHF
j_gene: TRBJ2-2; d_gene: TRBD2; abundance: once; v_gene: TRBV10-3; CDR3nt: TGTGCCATCAGATCGTCTAGCGGGAGGGACACCGGGGAGCTGTTTTTT; CDR3aa: CAIRSSSGRDTGELFF
j_gene: TRBJ1-6; d_gene: NA; abundance: NA; v_gene: TRBV7-8; CDR3nt: TGTGCCAGCAGATCCGCCAGGGAATCCTATAATTCACCCCTCCACTTT; CDR3aa: CASRSARESYNSPLHF
j_gene: TRBJ2-1; d_gene: TRBD2; abundance: NA; v_gene: TRBV4-2; CDR3nt: TGTGCCAGCAGCCAAGATGCCAGCGGGGACCTATACAATGAGCAGTTCTTC; CDR3aa: CASSQDASGDLYNEQFF
j_gene: TRBJ2-1; d_gene: TRBD2; abundance: NA; v_gene: TRBV6-5; CDR3nt: TGTGCCAGCAGTCGGACTAGCGGGAGAAAGTTCTTC; CDR3aa: CASSRTSGRKFF
j_gene: TRBJ2-5; d_gene: TRBD2; abundance: NA; v_gene: TRBV28; CDR3nt: TGTGCCAGCAGACTAGCGGGAAGCGGCGAGACCCAGTACTTC; CDR3aa: CASRLAGSGETQYF
j_gene: TRBJ1-4; d_gene: NA; abundance: NA; v_gene: TRBV28; CDR3nt: TGTGCCAGCAGTTTGGGAAGGCCCCGGGGAGGGCCGTACGAAAAACTGTTTTTT; CDR3aa: CASSLGRPRGGPYEKLFF
j_gene: TRBJ1-4; d_gene: NA; abundance: NA; v_gene: TRBV29-1; CDR3nt: TGCAGCGTTGTAGAGGACAGAGTTAATGAAAAACTGTTTTTT; CDR3aa: CSVVEDRVNEKLFF
j_gene: TRBJ1-3; d_gene: NA; abundance: NA; v_gene: TRBV21-1; CDR3nt: TGTGCCAGCAGCAAAAAGAGACAGGGCCCGGGAAACACCATATATTTT; CDR3aa: CASSKKRQGPGNTIYF
j_gene: TRBJ2-5; d_gene: NA; abundance: NA; v_gene: TRBV3-1/TRBV3-2; CDR3nt: TGTGCCAGCAGCCAAAGCGGGTACCAAGAGACCCAGTACTTC; CDR3aa: CASSQSGYQETQYF
j_gene: TRBJ1-1; d_gene: NA; abundance: NA; v_gene: TRBV5-1; CDR3nt: TGCGCCAGCAGCTTAGAGGGAATCGGCACTGAAGCTTTCTTT; CDR3aa: CASSLEGIGTEAFF
j_gene: TRBJ2-2; d_gene: NA; abundance: once; v_gene: TRBV27; CDR3nt: TGTGCCAGCAGTCCCGGGAAGAGAGTCGGGGAGCTGTTTTTT; CDR3aa: CASSPGKRVGELFF
j_gene: TRBJ2-1; d_gene: NA; abundance: NA; v_gene: TRBV6-6; CDR3nt: TGTGCCAGCAGGCGGGGGCAGTCCTACAATGAGCAGTTCTTC; CDR3aa: CASRRGQSYNEQFF
j_gene: TRBJ2-1; d_gene: TRBD2; abundance: NA; v_gene: TRBV9; CDR3nt: TGTGCCAGCAGCGTCCCGGGACTAGCGGGGTTCGATGAGCAGTTCTTC; CDR3aa: CASSVPGLAGFDEQFF
j_gene: TRBJ2-2; d_gene: NA; abundance: NA; v_gene: TRBV4-1; CDR3nt: TGCGCCAGCAGCCAAGATTTCCAGTTGGTACCCGGGGAGCTGTTTTTT; CDR3aa: CASSQDFQLVPGELFF
j_gene: TRBJ1-2; d_gene: NA; abundance: NA; v_gene: TRBV12-3/TRBV12-4; CDR3nt: TGTGCCAGCAGTAAACAGGGATTCGGAGGCTACACCTTC; CDR3aa: CASSKQGFGGYTF
j_gene: TRBJ1-1; d_gene: TRBD1; abundance: NA; v_gene: TRBV28; CDR3nt: TGTGCCAGCAGTTTAGTCGGACAGGCGGGTGAAGCTTTCTTT; CDR3aa: CASSLVGQAGEAFF
j_gene: TRBJ2-1; d_gene: NA; abundance: NA; v_gene: TRBV5-4; CDR3nt: TGTGCCAGCAGCTTGGGCGGGACCTACTACAATGAGCAGTTCTTC; CDR3aa: CASSLGGTYYNEQFF
j_gene: TRBJ1-2; d_gene: TRBD1; abundance: NA; v_gene: TRBV11-2; CDR3nt: TGTGCCAGCAGCTTAAGAGGGAAACAGGGGGCGATCTATGGCTACACCTTC; CDR3aa: CASSLRGKQGAIYGYTF